The 23 T cell receptor beta chains in this list originate from one sample, sequenced in a study of blood T cells in healthy people across ages. Next came a second PCR, run for about 6 to 11 cycles, which used a sample-barcoded 5' primer along with a J-beta primer mix. TCRdb re-derived calls from the 5' RACE reads in MiXCR, one entry per CDR3 protein. The sample has some 1,500,000 distinct CDR3 sequences, approximately 43% seen once. Sequencing was carried out using blood. The receptors here all came from a woman aged 18 to 35 in good health.

To note about this clonotype: One end of the junction varies from germline; a read error may be responsible. The rearrangement joins TRBV11-2 to TRBJ2-3; 14 bases are a match to TRBD2. The germline V gene encodes CDR1 SGHAT and CDR2 FQNNGV. This CDR3 spans 16 amino acids. In DNA form, the CDR3 reads TGTGCCAACAGCTTGGGGACTAGCGGGAGCAAAGATACGCAGTATTTT. It encodes CANSLGTSGSKDTQYF.

The CDR3 bases are TGCAGTGCCGCAGGGGGGCTCCTCTCCGAGCAGTACTTC. It codes for CSAAGGLLSEQYF. The chain recombines TRBV20-1 with TRBJ2-5; tentatively, D is TRBD1 (7 bases). The J call is uncertain, as TRBJ2-7 better fits the DNA end. CDR3 length: 13 amino acids. Germline lookup yields CDR1 DFQATT and CDR2 SNEGSKA (reference sequence).

This clonotype was counted only a few times. This chain connects TRBV4-3 to TRBJ1-5; D is uncertain. The CDR3 length is 17 residues. The V gene's germline CDR1 is LGHNA and CDR2 YSLEER. Deletions cut 0 bases from V and 0 bases from J, with 12 bases between. CDR3 bases: TGCGCCAGCAGCCAAGATCTATCGGCACTTAGCAATCAGCCCCAGCATTTT. It specifies CASSQDLSALSNQPQHF.

The rearrangement joins TRBV6-6 to TRBJ2-1; TRBD1 matches 7 bases. TRBJ2-7 explains the end of the DNA better; the J call may be wrong. The CDR3 has 17 residues. Germline V CDR1 and CDR2: MNHNY, SVGAGI (reference sequence). The CDR3 DNA sequence: TGTGCCAGCAGTTACCCGGACAGGTCGCGGACCTACAATGAGCAGTACTTC. This gives the protein CASSYPDRSRTYNEQYF.

The chain carries TRBV9 and TRBJ2-1; no reliable D call. The V gene's germline CDR1 is SGDLS and CDR2 YYNGEE. V was pared by 1 base and J by 2 bases, with 10 bases between. The length of the CDR3 is 15 residues. The CDR3 loop is CASSVLAVPYNEQFF. Written as DNA, the CDR3 is TGTGCCAGCAGCGTATTGGCGGTGCCCTACAATGAGCAGTTCTTC.

The V gene is TRBV20-1, the J gene TRBJ1-5; TRBD1 matches 7 bases. J lost 3 bases, V lost 5 bases, and 7 bases had no gene match. The CDR3 extends over 14 amino acids. CDR1 is DFQATT and CDR2 is SNEGSKA in the germline V gene (reference sequence). This CDR3 reads CSAPYRGNNQPQHF. CDR3 DNA: TGCAGTGCTCCTTACAGGGGAAACAATCAGCCCCAGCATTTT.

This sequence joins TRBV12-3 or TRBV12-4 and TRBJ2-5; no firm D call. The end of the DNA is better explained by TRBJ2-7, so the J call may be wrong. The CDR3 totals 12 residues. The chain's CDR3 is CASSLTAGEQYF. CDR3 DNA sequence: TGTGCCAGCAGTTTAACAGCAGGCGAGCAGTACTTC.

This clonotype was seen just once. The V and J genes are TRBV27 and TRBJ1-6; 7 bases fit TRBD1. The CDR3 consists of 13 residues. J lost 9 bases, V lost 4 bases, and 3 bases had no gene match. The germline V gene has CDR1 MNHEY and CDR2 SMNVEV (reference sequence). The CDR3 DNA reads TGTGCCAGCAGTTACAGGGGAGCTTCACCCCTCCACTTT. Its translation: CASSYRGASPLHF.

This clonotype is medium-sized. The chain joins TRBV16 to TRBJ2-7; D not resolved. Germline CDR1 is KGHSY and CDR2 is FQNENV. Trimming took off 4 bases at V and 4 bases at J, with 17 bases between the two ends. There are 15 residues in the CDR3. CDR3 nucleotide sequence: TGTGCCAGCAGCCGAAAAACGAGTCGCGCTTACGAGCAGTACTTC. It codes for CASSRKTSRAYEQYF.

The chain couples TRBV7-2 to TRBJ2-6, with a possible D match to TRBD1 (6 bases). This CDR3 region has 17 residues. The germline V gene encodes CDR1 SGHTA and CDR2 FQGNSA. The V and J ends lost 5 bases and 0 bases respectively, with 14 bases between them. The CDR3 is CASSKGGPTSGANVLTF. The CDR3 bases are TGTGCCAGCAGCAAAGGGGGACCTACCTCTGGGGCCAACGTCCTGACTTTC. Looking up the rest from reference TRBV7-2 and TRBJ2-6 gives the full variable domain: GAGVSQSPSNKVTEKGKDVELRCDPISGHTALYWYRQSLGQGLEFLIYFQGNSAPDKSGLPSDRFSAERTGGSVSTLTIQRTQQEDSAVYLCASSKGGPTSGANVLTFGAGSRLTVL.

This clonotype came up once. The V and J genes are TRBV4-2 and TRBJ2-1, with D possibly TRBD1 on 6 matching bases. V lost 1 base to trimming and J lost 0 bases, with 16 bases between them. This CDR3 region has 18 residues. Germline CDR1 and CDR2: LGHNA and YNFKEQ. The chain's CDR3 is CASSQGGLTASSYNEQFF. The CDR3, as DNA: TGTGCCAGCAGCCAAGGGGGGCTGACTGCAAGCTCCTACAATGAGCAGTTCTTC.

This clonotype has at least ten counts. The chain joins TRBV6-2 or TRBV6-3 to TRBJ2-1, with D hard to call. The ends were cut back, 6 bases at V and 0 bases at J, with 9 bases in the middle. This CDR3 contains 14 residues. CDR1 MNHEY and CDR2 SVGEGT come from the germline V gene. The DNA of the CDR3 is TGTGCCAGCAGCGGATACCCCTCCTACAATGAGCAGTTCTTC. It is translated as CASSGYPSYNEQFF.

This clonotype was recorded a few times. The rearrangement joins TRBV28 to TRBJ1-5; D may be TRBD1 (6 bases). Looked up from germline, CDR1 is MDHEN and CDR2 is SYDVKM. Between the trimmed V and J ends, which lost 6 bases and 4 bases, there was a span of 16 bases. The CDR3 extends over 15 amino acids. The CDR3 nucleotides are TGTGCCAGCAGATCAGGGGTTTTGTGGAATCAGCCCCAGCATTTT. Translating it yields CASRSGVLWNQPQHF.

This clonotype was counted a few times. The V and J genes are TRBV6-2 or TRBV6-3 and TRBJ2-7; TRBD1 is a possible D gene (5 bases). Trimming removed 1 base from V and 5 bases from J, with 15 bases in between. Germline V gene data show CDR1 as MNHEY and CDR2 as SVGEGT. This CDR3 has 15 amino acids. This CDR3 reads CASSYLGDPENEQYF. The CDR3 coding sequence is TGTGCCAGCAGTTACTTAGGGGATCCTGAGAACGAGCAGTACTTC.

This rearrangement joins TRBV3-1 to TRBJ2-1; D call uncertain. Between the trimmed V and J ends, which lost 4 bases and 7 bases, there was a span of 8 bases. Germline lookup yields CDR1 LGHDT and CDR2 YNNKEL (reference sequence). The CDR3 contains 12 residues. As DNA, the CDR3 is TGTGCCAGCAGCCCCACCCCTAATGAGCAGTTCTTC. As protein: CASSPTPNEQFF.

As for this clonotype: A much larger clone lies one base from this, so it may be a read error. The rearrangement links TRBV9 to TRBJ2-5; D is perhaps TRBD2 (6 bases). V lost 3 bases, J lost 11 bases, and 20 bases lay in between. The germline gives CDR1 SGDLS, CDR2 YYNGEE. The CDR3 runs to 14 residues. CDR3: CASSAPGTYNEQYF. CDR3 DNA: TGTGCCAGCAGCGCCCCCGGGACTTATAATGAGCAGTACTTC.

This clonotype occurred a few times. V usage is TRBV20-1 and J usage is TRBJ2-1; TRBD1 aligns across 11 bases. The CDR3 totals 15 residues. Germline loops: CDR1 DFQATT, CDR2 SNEGSKA (reference sequence). After removal of 3 bases from V and 4 bases from J, the junction contained 5 bases not matched to a gene. This CDR3 reads CSARRTGGKYNEQFF. The CDR3 DNA reads TGCAGTGCTAGGCGGACAGGGGGCAAGTACAATGAGCAGTTCTTC.

The rearrangement uses TRBV12-3 or TRBV12-4 and TRBJ2-7, with TRBD2 as a possible D gene (6 bases). CDR3 length: 12 residues. Trimming removed 4 bases at V and 11 bases at J, with 15 bases between. The CDR3 sequence: CASSSRLAWKYF. The CDR3, as DNA: TGTGCCAGCAGTTCACGGCTAGCGTGGAAGTACTTC.

This clonotype has only one observation. The genes are TRBV7-8 and TRBJ2-7, with a tentative D call TRBD2 (6 bases). V dropped 0 bases and J dropped 6 bases, with 12 bases sitting between them. Germline loops: CDR1 SGHVS, CDR2 FQNEAQ. There are 14 residues in the CDR3. The CDR3 protein is CASSLAGVGGEQYF. CDR3 nucleotide sequence: TGTGCCAGCAGCTTAGCGGGGGTCGGGGGCGAGCAGTACTTC.

This clonotype was observed a handful of times. This chain joins TRBV7-9 and TRBJ2-1; D may be TRBD1 (6 bases). The germline V and J ends were trimmed by 5 bases and 9 bases, with 14 bases remaining between them. The CDR3 is 13 amino acids. Germline loops: CDR1 SEHNR, CDR2 FQNEAQ (reference sequence). The CDR3 DNA follows: TGTGCCAGCAGCAGGGTACAGGGAATTGAGCAGTTCTTC. Residues: CASSRVQGIEQFF.

A remark on this clonotype: One junction end disagrees with the germline gene, perhaps due to a read error. The chain joins TRBV4-1 to TRBJ2-1; 12 nucleotides match TRBD1. Germline V CDR1 and CDR2: MGHRA, YSYEKL. The CDR3 loop spans 16 amino acids. CDR3 protein: CASSQTGQGAYNEQFF. In DNA form, the CDR3 reads TGCGCCAGCAGCCAAACGGGACAGGGGGCGTACAACGAGCAGTTCTTC.

The chain recombines TRBV2 with TRBJ1-1; D gene uncertain. With 5 bases removed from V and 10 bases from J, the gap between germline ends came to 14 bases. Germline V CDR1 and CDR2: SNHLY, FYNNEI. This CDR3 contains 12 residues. The CDR3 coding sequence is TGTGCCAGCAGTCCGGACGGGCCGGCAGCTTTCTTT. Translated: CASSPDGPAAFF.

The rearrangement joins TRBV20-1 to TRBJ2-1; 15 nucleotides align to TRBD2. CDR1 and CDR2 from the germline V gene are DFQATT and SNEGSKA (reference sequence). The CDR3 length is 17 residues. Trimming took 6 bases from V and 1 from J; bases not matched to a gene: 7. CDR3 DNA: TGCAGTGCGCCCGGACTAGCGGGGGGGAAGTCCTACAATGAGCAGTTCTTC. This encodes CSAPGLAGGKSYNEQFF.